The rows below give T cell receptor beta chains drawn from one sample of a study of cytomegalovirus exposure and HLA in healthy donors. TCRdb keeps only in-frame clones here, not all; method: immunoSEQ multiplex PCR. The table shows hundreds of thousands of clones, with approximately 82% occurring only once. The sequenced sample was PBMCs. These receptors were taken from a man aged 18 to 35 in good health and CMV-seronegative. CDR3s include the opening cysteine and the closing phenylalanine or tryptophan. A D gene is named only where the DNA matches it firmly. A row's size may be missing; if present it is once, few, many or a size class.

j_gene | abundance | d_gene | v_gene | CDR3aa | CDR3nt
TRBJ2-5 | - | - | TRBV7-9 | CASSHAGQGGETQYF | TGTGCCAGCAGCCACGCCGGGCAGGGCGGCGAGACCCAGTACTTC
TRBJ2-7 | - | - | TRBV9 | CASSPGLNEQYF | TGTGCCAGCAGCCCAGGGTTGAACGAGCAGTACTTC
TRBJ1-1 | - | - | TRBV5-1 | CASSSGVPNTEAFF | TGCGCCAGCAGTAGTGGAGTCCCGAACACTGAAGCTTTCTTT
TRBJ2-2 | - | - | TRBV21-1 | CASGKLAGETGELFF | TGTGCCAGCGGGAAACTAGCGGGAGAAACCGGGGAGCTGTTTTTT
TRBJ1-5 | - | - | TRBV2 | CASKSNEVGNQPQHF | TGTGCCAGCAAGTCGAATGAGGTTGGCAATCAGCCCCAGCATTTT
TRBJ2-1 | - | - | TRBV19 | CASSIEGGSYNEQFF | TGTGCCAGTAGTATTGAAGGGGGCTCCTACAATGAGCAGTTCTTC
TRBJ1-5 | - | TRBD1 | TRBV30 | CAWRLQGGSNQPQHF | TGTGCCTGGAGGCTACAGGGGGGGAGCAATCAGCCCCAGCATTTT
TRBJ2-1 | - | TRBD2 | TRBV10-3 | CAISDLLAGGPYNEQFF | TGTGCCATCAGTGACCTACTAGCGGGAGGGCCTTATAATGAGCAGTTCTTC
TRBJ1-2 | - | TRBD1 | TRBV18 | CASSPAGTDYGYTF | TGTGCCAGCTCCCCAGCCGGGACAGATTATGGCTACACCTTC
TRBJ2-7 | - | - | TRBV6-5 | CANSSTDNYEQYF | TGTGCCAACAGTTCGACAGATAACTACGAGCAGTACTTC
TRBJ2-3 | - | TRBD1 | TRBV28 | CASRTQDRPTDTQYF | TGTGCCAGCAGAACGCAGGACAGGCCAACAGATACGCAGTATTTT
TRBJ1-2 | few | - | TRBV19 | CASSISGRGSWTF | TGTGCCAGTAGTATATCGGGCAGGGGATCGTGGACCTTC
TRBJ2-7 | - | - | TRBV4-2 | CASSQSGGGTDEQYF | TGTGCCAGCAGCCAATCGGGTGGGGGGACCGACGAGCAGTACTTC
TRBJ2-2 | - | - | TRBV5-1 | CASSLGPDGAGELFF | TGCGCCAGCAGCTTGGGTCCCGACGGGGCCGGGGAGCTGTTTTTT
TRBJ1-2 | - | - | TRBV7-9 | CASSTTKGVTGMGRYGYTF | TGTGCCAGCAGCACAACTAAGGGGGTTACGGGAATGGGGAGATATGGCTACACCTTC
TRBJ2-3 | - | - | TRBV7-6 | CASSLAAFPDTQYF | TGTGCCAGCAGCTTAGCAGCTTTTCCAGATACGCAGTATTTT
TRBJ2-1 | - | - | TRBV2 | CASILIPSERSSYNEQFF | TGTGCCAGCATCTTGATTCCTAGTGAAAGGAGCTCCTACAATGAGCAGTTCTTC
TRBJ2-3 | - | - | TRBV10-3 | CATVQGSGGTDTQYF | TGTGCCACCGTACAGGGCTCAGGGGGGACAGATACGCAGTATTTT